The sequence of this TCR beta chain was determined in a study of blood T cell repertoires in COVID-19. Study information: The cDNA or gDNA used as material had been derived from T cells, B-cell-depleted T cells, or PBMCs.

Authors' analysis steps: Reference gene primer amplification yielded estimated nucleated cell counts. The data were produced by immunoSEQ multiplex PCR, yet TCRdb's version contains in-frame clones alone and is incomplete. V, J and clone size are taken as reported in that table, and D and trimming were inferred from the DNA itself. The data show 100,000 to 150,000 clones, around 89% seen once. This CDR3 spans 14 amino acids. The V end lost 6 bases, the J end lost 4 bases, and 15 bases lay between the germline ends. Germline CDR1 is MDHEN and CDR2 is SYDVKM. This TCR came from a human donor in a cohort sampled during active COVID-19. Sequencing was carried out using peripheral blood. V usage is TRBV28 and J usage is TRBJ1-2; D might be TRBD1 (5 bases). The CDR3 here is CASSRTTVSYGYTF. The CDR3 DNA sequence: TGTGCCAGCAGCCGTACGACAGTTTCCTATGGCTACACCTTC.